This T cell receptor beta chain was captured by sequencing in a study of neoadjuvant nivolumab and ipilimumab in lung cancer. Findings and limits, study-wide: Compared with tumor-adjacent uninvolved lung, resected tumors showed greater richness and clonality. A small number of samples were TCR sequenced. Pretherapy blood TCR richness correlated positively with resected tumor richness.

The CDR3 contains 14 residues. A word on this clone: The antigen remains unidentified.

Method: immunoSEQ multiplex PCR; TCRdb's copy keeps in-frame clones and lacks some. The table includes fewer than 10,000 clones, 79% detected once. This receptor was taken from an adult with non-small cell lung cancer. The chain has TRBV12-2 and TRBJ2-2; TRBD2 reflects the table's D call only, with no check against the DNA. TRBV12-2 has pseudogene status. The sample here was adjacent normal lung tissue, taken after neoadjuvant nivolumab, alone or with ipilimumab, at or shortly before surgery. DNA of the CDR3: TGTGCAAGTCGCTCCCTAGCCCCCCCCGGGGAGCTGTTTTTT. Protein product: CASRSLAPPGELFF.